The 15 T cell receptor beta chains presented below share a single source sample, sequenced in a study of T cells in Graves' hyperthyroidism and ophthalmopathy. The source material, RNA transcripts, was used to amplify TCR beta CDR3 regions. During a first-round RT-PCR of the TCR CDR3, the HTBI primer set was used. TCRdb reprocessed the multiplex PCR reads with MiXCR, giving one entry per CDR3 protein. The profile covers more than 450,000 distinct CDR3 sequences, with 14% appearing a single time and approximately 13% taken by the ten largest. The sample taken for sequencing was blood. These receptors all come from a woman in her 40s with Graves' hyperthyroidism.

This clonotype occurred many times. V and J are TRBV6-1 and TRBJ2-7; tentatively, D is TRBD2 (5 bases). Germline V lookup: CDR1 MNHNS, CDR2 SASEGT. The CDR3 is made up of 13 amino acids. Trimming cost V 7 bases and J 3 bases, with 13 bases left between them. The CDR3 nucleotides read TGTGCCAGCATTGCGGGTTCGGGCTACGAGCAGTACTTC. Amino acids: CASIAGSGYEQYF.

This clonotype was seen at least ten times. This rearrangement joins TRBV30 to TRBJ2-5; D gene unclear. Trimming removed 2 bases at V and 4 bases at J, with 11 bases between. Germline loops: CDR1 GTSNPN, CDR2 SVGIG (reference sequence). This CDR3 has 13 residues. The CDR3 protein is CAWSRKQLETQYF. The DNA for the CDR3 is TGTGCCTGGAGTAGAAAACAGTTAGAGACCCAGTACTTC. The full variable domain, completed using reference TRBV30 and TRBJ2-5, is SQTIHQWPATLVQPVGSPLSLECTVEGTSNPNLYWYRQAAGRGLQLLFYSVGIGQISSEVPQNLSASRPQDRQFILSSKKLLLSDSGFYLCAWSRKQLETQYFGPGTRLLVL.

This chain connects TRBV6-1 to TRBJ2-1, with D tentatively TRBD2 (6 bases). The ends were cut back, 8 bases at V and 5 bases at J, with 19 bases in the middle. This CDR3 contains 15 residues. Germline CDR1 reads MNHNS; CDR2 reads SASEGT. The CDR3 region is CASRRVGGPNNEQFF. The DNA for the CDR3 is TGTGCCAGCCGGAGGGTGGGAGGCCCGAACAATGAGCAGTTCTTC.

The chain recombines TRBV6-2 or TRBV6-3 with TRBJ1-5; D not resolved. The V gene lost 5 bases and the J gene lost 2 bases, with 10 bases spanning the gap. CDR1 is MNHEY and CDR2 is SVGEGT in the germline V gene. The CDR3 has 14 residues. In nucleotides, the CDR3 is TGTGCCAGCAGTCAAGACTGGGGCAATCAGCCCCAGCATTTT. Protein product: CASSQDWGNQPQHF.

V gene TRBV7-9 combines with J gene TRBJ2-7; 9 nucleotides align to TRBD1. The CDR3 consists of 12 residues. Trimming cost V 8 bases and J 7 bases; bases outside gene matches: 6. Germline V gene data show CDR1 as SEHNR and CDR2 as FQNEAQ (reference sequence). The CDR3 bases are TGTGCCAGCGGGACAGGGTCTGGGGAGCAGTACTTC. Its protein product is CASGTGSGEQYF.

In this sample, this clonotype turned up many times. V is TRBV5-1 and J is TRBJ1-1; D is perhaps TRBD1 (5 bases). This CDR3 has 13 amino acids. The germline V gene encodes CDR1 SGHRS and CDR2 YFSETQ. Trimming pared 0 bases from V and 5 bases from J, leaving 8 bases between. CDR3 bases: TGCGCCAGCAGCTTGGATTGGGGGACTGAAGCTTTCTTT. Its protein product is CASSLDWGTEAFF.

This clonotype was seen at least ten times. This CDR3 reads CASSAQLPGQGTGELFF. For the CDR3, the DNA is TGTGCCAGCAGCGCTCAATTACCGGGACAGGGGACCGGGGAGCTGTTTTTT. The genes are TRBV11-2 and TRBJ2-2; 10 nucleotides line up with TRBD1. The V gene's germline CDR1 is SGHAT and CDR2 FQNNGV. J gave up 5 bases and V 5 bases, and 11 bases lay outside the gene matches. The CDR3 sequence is 17 residues long.

This chain's CDR3 is CASSPTRNHGYTF. In nucleotides, the CDR3 is TGCGCCAGCAGTCCCACACGGAACCATGGCTACACCTTC. This sequence joins TRBV5-1 and TRBJ1-2, with D unresolved. Germline V gene lookup returns CDR1 SGHRS and CDR2 YFSETQ. The CDR3 is made up of 13 amino acids. The V and J ends lost 5 bases and 6 bases respectively, with 14 bases between them.

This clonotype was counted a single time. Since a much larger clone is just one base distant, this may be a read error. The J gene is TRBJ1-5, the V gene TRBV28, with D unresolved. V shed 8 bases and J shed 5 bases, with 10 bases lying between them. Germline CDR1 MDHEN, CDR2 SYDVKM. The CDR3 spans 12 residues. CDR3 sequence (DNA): TGTGCCAGCGGTCCACTCTATCAGCCCCAGCATTTT. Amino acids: CASGPLYQPQHF.

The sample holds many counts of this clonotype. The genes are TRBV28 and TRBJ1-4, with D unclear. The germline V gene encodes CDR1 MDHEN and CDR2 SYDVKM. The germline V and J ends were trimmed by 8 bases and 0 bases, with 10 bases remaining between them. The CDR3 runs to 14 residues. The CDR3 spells CASSRNPTNEKLFF. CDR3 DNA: TGTGCCAGCTCCCGAAATCCAACTAATGAAAAACTGTTTTTT.

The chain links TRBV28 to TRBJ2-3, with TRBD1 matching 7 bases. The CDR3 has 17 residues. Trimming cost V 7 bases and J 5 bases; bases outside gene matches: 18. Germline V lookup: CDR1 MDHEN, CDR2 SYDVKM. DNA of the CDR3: TGTGCCAGCAACGGAATGGGAGTACAGGGGTTGATAGATACGCAGTATTTT. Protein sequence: CASNGMGVQGLIDTQYF.

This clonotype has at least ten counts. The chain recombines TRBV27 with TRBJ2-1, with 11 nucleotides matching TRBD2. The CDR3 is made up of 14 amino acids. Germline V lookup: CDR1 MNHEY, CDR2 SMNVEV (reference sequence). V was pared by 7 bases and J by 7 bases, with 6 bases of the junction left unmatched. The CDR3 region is CASTPTSGENEQFF. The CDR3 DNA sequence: TGTGCCAGCACCCCGACTAGCGGGGAAAATGAGCAGTTCTTC.

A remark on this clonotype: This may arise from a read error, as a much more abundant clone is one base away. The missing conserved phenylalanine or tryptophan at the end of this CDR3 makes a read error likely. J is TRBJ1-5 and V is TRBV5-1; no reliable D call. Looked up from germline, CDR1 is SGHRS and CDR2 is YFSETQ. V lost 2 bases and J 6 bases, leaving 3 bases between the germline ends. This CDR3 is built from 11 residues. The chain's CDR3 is CASSLCQPQHL. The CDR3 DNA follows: TGCGCCAGCAGCTTATGTCAGCCCCAGCATCTT.

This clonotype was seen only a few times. The chain's CDR3 is CASSQDLGRETQYF. The CDR3 DNA sequence: TGCGCCAGCAGCCAAGATCTGGGGCGAGAGACCCAGTACTTC. The chain carries TRBV4-1 and TRBJ2-5; D is possibly TRBD1 (5 bases). Trimming left V 0 bases short and J 4 bases short, with 9 bases between. CDR1 is MGHRA, CDR2 YSYEKL, per germline. CDR3 length: 14 amino acids.

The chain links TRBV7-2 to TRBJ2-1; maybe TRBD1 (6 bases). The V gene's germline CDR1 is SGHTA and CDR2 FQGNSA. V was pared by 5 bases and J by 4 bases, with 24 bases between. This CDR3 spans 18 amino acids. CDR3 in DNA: TGTGCCAGCAGCCCAAACAACGTCAGGGGCGCGTGGTACAATGAGCAGTTCTTC. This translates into CASSPNNVRGAWYNEQFF.